This T cell receptor (beta chain) was identified during a study of OX40 agonist ivuxolimab in advanced cancers. On the study more broadly: Averaging approximately 60 years in age, with a range of roughly 20 to 90, the cohort was 82.7% male. Treatment received earlier with anti-PD-1, anti-PD-L1 or anti-CTLA-4 agents was allowed, and over 35% had some. Points from the study as a whole: There were, on average, more expanded clones in CD8+ T cells than in CD4+. At 0.1 to 3.0 mg/kg, CD4+ and CD8+ blood T cells expanded clonally by week 6.

Trimming cost V 0 bases and J 5 bases; bases outside gene matches: 6. The CDR3 totals 16 residues. Per germline, CDR1 SGDLS and CDR2 YYNGEE. This clone was seen once. No antigen is known for it. Assay used: immunoSEQ multiplex PCR; TCRdb lists only in-frame clones, some missing. The sample lists tens of thousands of clones; 85% to 90% were seen once. The chain has TRBV9 and TRBJ2-5; TRBD2 matches at 11 bases. The starting material was CD4+ or CD8+ T cells sorted from blood, obtained in a trial of the OX40 agonist ivuxolimab. The receptor was isolated from an adult with an advanced solid tumor such as melanoma, head and neck, liver or kidney cancer. The CDR3 DNA sequence: TGTGCCAGCAGCGTAGGTACTAGCGGGAGTCTCGAGACCCAGTACTTC. It encodes CASSVGTSGSLETQYF.